This T cell receptor beta chain was profiled in a study of CD8 T cells in ankylosing spondylitis. The CDR3 covers 16 residues. Germline V lookup: CDR1 SSHAT, CDR2 FNYEAQ (reference sequence). J was trimmed by 2 bases and V by 3 bases; bases with no gene match: 4. One entry per CDR3 protein results from TCRdb running MiXCR on the 5' RACE reads. The sample has approximately 100,000 distinct CDR3 sequences; about 24% are singletons. The V and J genes are TRBV7-7 and TRBJ2-5; 12 nucleotides align to TRBD2. The sequence came from a male donor with ankylosing spondylitis. The sequenced sample was synovial fluid, either unsorted or a sorted T cell fraction (not recorded which). CDR3 amino acids: CASSFGLAGGQETQYF. CDR3 DNA sequence: TGTGCCAGCAGCTTCGGTCTAGCGGGAGGGCAAGAGACCCAGTACTTC.